Listed below are T cell receptor beta chains from one sample, sequenced in a study of Graves' ophthalmopathy and Graves' hyperthyroidism. TCRdb passed the multiplex PCR reads through MiXCR, listing each CDR3 protein once. The table includes 150,000 or so distinct CDR3 sequences, less than 45% detected once. The source material was peripheral blood. These receptors were taken from a woman aged 40-49 years with Graves' ophthalmopathy. CDR3s include the opening cysteine and the closing phenylalanine or tryptophan. Fields, in order: CDR3 DNA, CDR3 protein, D gene, J gene, CDR3 length, clone size, V gene. A D gene is named only where the DNA matches it firmly. Part of the rows lack a size; the others show once, few, many or a class for expanded clones.

CDR3 DNA: TGTGCCAGCAGTCCCCATACGGGGAGCAATCAGCCCCAGCATTTT
CDR3 protein: CASSPHTGSNQPQHF
D gene: -
J gene: TRBJ1-5
CDR3 length: 15
clone size: many
V gene: TRBV27

CDR3 DNA: TGTGCCTGGAGTGATGGCTCTGGGGCCAACGTCCTGACTTTC
CDR3 protein: CAWSDGSGANVLTF
D gene: -
J gene: TRBJ2-6
CDR3 length: 14
clone size: many
V gene: TRBV30

CDR3 DNA: TGTGCCAGTAGTATGTGGGAGCGCTCCTACGAGCAGTACTTC
CDR3 protein: CASSMWERSYEQYF
D gene: -
J gene: TRBJ2-7
CDR3 length: 14
clone size: -
V gene: TRBV19

CDR3 DNA: TGTGCCAGCAGTGAAGTTCAAGGCCTCTACGAGCAGTACTTC
CDR3 protein: CASSEVQGLYEQYF
D gene: -
J gene: TRBJ2-7
CDR3 length: 14
clone size: -
V gene: TRBV6-1

CDR3 DNA: TGTGCCAGCAGTTTCTTGACAGGGACCGGGGCCAACGTCCTGACTTTC
CDR3 protein: CASSFLTGTGANVLTF
D gene: TRBD1
J gene: TRBJ2-6
CDR3 length: 16
clone size: once
V gene: TRBV28

CDR3 DNA: TGTGCCAGCAGAGAGCCGGGACAGTACACCGGGGAGCTGTTTTTT
CDR3 protein: CASREPGQYTGELFF
D gene: TRBD1
J gene: TRBJ2-2
CDR3 length: 15
clone size: many
V gene: TRBV28

CDR3 DNA: TGTGCCAGCAGCCACAGGGGGCCTTCCTCCTACGAGCAGTACTTC
CDR3 protein: CASSHRGPSSYEQYF
D gene: TRBD1
J gene: TRBJ2-7
CDR3 length: 15
clone size: -
V gene: TRBV7-2

CDR3 DNA: TGCAGCGTGGGAGACAGGGGGCCCGAGCAGTACTTC
CDR3 protein: CSVGDRGPEQYF
D gene: TRBD1
J gene: TRBJ2-7
CDR3 length: 12
clone size: -
V gene: TRBV29-1

CDR3 DNA: TGTGCCAGCAGCTTGGCCGGTAGGACAGTAGAGACCCAGTACTTC
CDR3 protein: CASSLAGRTVETQYF
D gene: -
J gene: TRBJ2-5
CDR3 length: 15
clone size: many
V gene: TRBV5-6

CDR3 DNA: TGTGCCAGCAGCTTAGGGAGCGGGGGAACTGAAGCTTTCTTT
CDR3 protein: CASSLGSGGTEAFF
D gene: -
J gene: TRBJ1-1
CDR3 length: 14
clone size: many
V gene: TRBV7-6

CDR3 DNA: TGTGCCAGCAGTTCCTCGGACGGCTTTGGGCAGTACTTC
CDR3 protein: CASSSSDGFGQYF
D gene: -
J gene: TRBJ2-7
CDR3 length: 13
clone size: -
V gene: TRBV6-5

CDR3 DNA: TGTGCCAGCAGCCTCACTACATTCGCTGAAGCTTTCTTT
CDR3 protein: CASSLTTFAEAFF
D gene: -
J gene: TRBJ1-1
CDR3 length: 13
clone size: -
V gene: TRBV12-3/TRBV12-4

CDR3 DNA: TGTGCCAGCAGTTTATCTATGGTCCGGGACAGGGGCTCATTGGACTTC
CDR3 protein: CASSLSMVRDRGSLDF
D gene: TRBD1
J gene: TRBJ2-7
CDR3 length: 16
clone size: many
V gene: TRBV28

CDR3 DNA: TGTGCCAGCAGTTACTCGAGACAGGGGCCTCACGAGCAGTACTTC
CDR3 protein: CASSYSRQGPHEQYF
D gene: TRBD1
J gene: TRBJ2-7
CDR3 length: 15
clone size: -
V gene: TRBV6-5

CDR3 DNA: TGTGCCAGCAGCTTGATGGGTTCCCTGGGGGAGCAGTACTTC
CDR3 protein: CASSLMGSLGEQYF
D gene: -
J gene: TRBJ2-7
CDR3 length: 14
clone size: -
V gene: TRBV5-5

CDR3 DNA: TGTGCCAGCAGTTTATCGCTGGACGAAGAGACCCAGTACTTC
CDR3 protein: CASSLSLDEETQYF
D gene: -
J gene: TRBJ2-5
CDR3 length: 14
clone size: -
V gene: TRBV27

CDR3 DNA: TGTGCCAGCAGTTTAAAAAGGGGCTCTGGAAACACCATATATTTT
CDR3 protein: CASSLKRGSGNTIYF
D gene: -
J gene: TRBJ1-3
CDR3 length: 15
clone size: -
V gene: TRBV12-3/TRBV12-4

CDR3 DNA: TGTGCCAGCAGTTCCCTCCCGGGACAGGGAAATCAGCCCCAGCATTTT
CDR3 protein: CASSSLPGQGNQPQHF
D gene: TRBD1
J gene: TRBJ1-5
CDR3 length: 16
clone size: many
V gene: TRBV6-5

CDR3 DNA: TGTGCCAGCAGCTCGGCGGGACTTGAAGAGACCCAGTACTTC
CDR3 protein: CASSSAGLEETQYF
D gene: -
J gene: TRBJ2-5
CDR3 length: 14
clone size: many
V gene: TRBV7-2

CDR3 DNA: TGTGCCAGCAAGGGAGAGGGCTACGAGCAGTACTTC
CDR3 protein: CASKGEGYEQYF
D gene: -
J gene: TRBJ2-7
CDR3 length: 12
clone size: once
V gene: TRBV6-1

CDR3 DNA: TGTGCCAGCAGCTTAGACGGGGTCTTTGGCTACACCTTC
CDR3 protein: CASSLDGVFGYTF
D gene: -
J gene: TRBJ1-2
CDR3 length: 13
clone size: -
V gene: TRBV11-2

CDR3 DNA: TGTGCCAGTTCGGGGGGACAGGGGAAAGAGACCCAGTACTTC
CDR3 protein: CASSGGQGKETQYF
D gene: TRBD1
J gene: TRBJ2-5
CDR3 length: 14
clone size: -
V gene: TRBV28

CDR3 DNA: TGTGCCAGCAGGACCGGGCAGAGCTCTGGAAACACCATGTATTTT
CDR3 protein: CASRTGQSSGNTMYF
D gene: -
J gene: TRBJ1-3
CDR3 length: 15
clone size: -
V gene: TRBV28

CDR3 DNA: TGCGCCAGCAGCCAGGGACAGAGTGGCTACACCTTC
CDR3 protein: CASSQGQSGYTF
D gene: TRBD1
J gene: TRBJ1-2
CDR3 length: 12
clone size: many
V gene: TRBV5-1

CDR3 DNA: TGTGCCAGCAGTGACAGGGATCTGGGGGAGCAGTACTTC
CDR3 protein: CASSDRDLGEQYF
D gene: -
J gene: TRBJ2-7
CDR3 length: 13
clone size: -
V gene: TRBV6-1

CDR3 DNA: TGTGCCAGCAGCAACAGGGAGGGCACTGAAGCTTTCTTT
CDR3 protein: CASSNREGTEAFF
D gene: -
J gene: TRBJ1-1
CDR3 length: 13
clone size: -
V gene: TRBV6-1

CDR3 DNA: TGTGCCAGCAGTATAGAGACAGGGGCTACCTACGAGCAGTACTTC
CDR3 protein: CASSIETGATYEQYF
D gene: TRBD1
J gene: TRBJ2-7
CDR3 length: 15
clone size: many
V gene: TRBV2

CDR3 DNA: TGTGCCAGCAGTTTTGGTACTAGCGGGGGTTTATATGAGCAGTACTTC
CDR3 protein: CASSFGTSGGLYEQYF
D gene: TRBD2
J gene: TRBJ2-7
CDR3 length: 16
clone size: many
V gene: TRBV28

CDR3 DNA: TGTGCCAGCACTACGACAGTTTACGCTGAAGCTTTCTTT
CDR3 protein: CASTTTVYAEAFF
D gene: -
J gene: TRBJ1-1
CDR3 length: 13
clone size: once
V gene: TRBV6-1

CDR3 DNA: TGTGCCAGCAGCGGGACAGTTACCTACGAGCAGTACTTC
CDR3 protein: CASSGTVTYEQYF
D gene: TRBD1
J gene: TRBJ2-7
CDR3 length: 13
clone size: once
V gene: TRBV25-1

CDR3 DNA: TGTGCCAGCAGTAACAACAGGGATTGGTCACCCCTCCACTTT
CDR3 protein: CASSNNRDWSPLHF
D gene: -
J gene: TRBJ1-6
CDR3 length: 14
clone size: many
V gene: TRBV28

CDR3 DNA: TGTGCCAGCAGTTCGGGGACGGAGAAAGAAGCTTTCTTT
CDR3 protein: CASSSGTEKEAFF
D gene: -
J gene: TRBJ1-1
CDR3 length: 13
clone size: many
V gene: TRBV12-3/TRBV12-4

CDR3 DNA: TGTGCCAGCAGCTTAGAAGGACTCGACGAGCAGTACTTC
CDR3 protein: CASSLEGLDEQYF
D gene: -
J gene: TRBJ2-7
CDR3 length: 13
clone size: -
V gene: TRBV7-2

CDR3 DNA: TGCGCCAGCAGCCAAGGTGATCTGGGTGGAGACCAAGAGACCCAGTACTTC
CDR3 protein: CASSQGDLGGDQETQYF
D gene: -
J gene: TRBJ2-5
CDR3 length: 17
clone size: many
V gene: TRBV4-1

CDR3 DNA: TGTGCCACCAGCAGAGATGCCGAGCAGTACTTC
CDR3 protein: CATSRDAEQYF
D gene: -
J gene: TRBJ2-7
CDR3 length: 11
clone size: many
V gene: TRBV15

CDR3 DNA: TGTGCCAGCAGCTTTGTCCTGGTGAATGAAGCTTTCTTT
CDR3 protein: CASSFVLVNEAFF
D gene: -
J gene: TRBJ1-1
CDR3 length: 13
clone size: many
V gene: TRBV5-5

CDR3 DNA: TGTGCCAGCCGGACTAGCGGGTTCTTGGAGCAGTACTTC
CDR3 protein: CASRTSGFLEQYF
D gene: TRBD2
J gene: TRBJ2-7
CDR3 length: 13
clone size: many
V gene: TRBV28

CDR3 DNA: TGTGCCAGCAGGCTAAGGGGTGGAAACACCATATATTTT
CDR3 protein: CASRLRGGNTIYF
D gene: -
J gene: TRBJ1-3
CDR3 length: 13
clone size: -
V gene: TRBV6-1

CDR3 DNA: TGCGCCAGCAGCCATAGGGTCACGAAAACGAACACTGAAGCTTTCTTT
CDR3 protein: CASSHRVTKTNTEAFF
D gene: -
J gene: TRBJ1-1
CDR3 length: 16
clone size: -
V gene: TRBV4-1

CDR3 DNA: TGTGCCAGCAGTTTTGATGGCAGGCGGCGCACTGAAGCTTTCTTT
CDR3 protein: CASSFDGRRRTEAFF
D gene: -
J gene: TRBJ1-1
CDR3 length: 15
clone size: -
V gene: TRBV28

CDR3 DNA: TGTGCCAGCAGCCACCCGGGCGGATACTACGAGCAGTACTTC
CDR3 protein: CASSHPGGYYEQYF
D gene: -
J gene: TRBJ2-7
CDR3 length: 14
clone size: many
V gene: TRBV6-5

CDR3 DNA: TGTGCCAGTAGTATACAGACAGTCAACTATGGCTACACCTTC
CDR3 protein: CASSIQTVNYGYTF
D gene: -
J gene: TRBJ1-2
CDR3 length: 14
clone size: many
V gene: TRBV19